These T cell receptor beta chains were read from a single sample in a study of Ad26.COV2.S vaccination and SARS-CoV-2 variants. Sequenced by immunoSEQ multiplex PCR; TCRdb stores in-frame clones only, minus some. The sample holds 350,000 to 450,000 clones; about four fifths are singletons and the top ten take about 7.1%. Sequenced here: peripheral blood, sampled in a trial of Ad26.COV2.S vaccine versus placebo. The receptors derive from a person between 18 and 65 years old who received the Ad26.COV2.S COVID-19 vaccine or a placebo. The CDR3 runs from the conserved cysteine through the conserved F or W. D genes are given only for firm matches. The size entry is marked missing in some rows and otherwise reads once, few, many or a size class.

TRBV19,NA,TRBJ2-7,TRBD1,CASSIGTGASYEQYF,TGTGCCAGTAGTATAGGGACAGGAGCTTCCTACGAGCAGTACTTC
TRBV29-1,NA,TRBJ2-5,NA,CSVEGSVVSGLQYF,TGCAGCGTTGAAGGCTCCGTGGTGAGTGGGCTCCAGTACTTC
TRBV6-6,NA,TRBJ2-7,TRBD1,CASMTGGLSYEQYF,TGTGCCAGCATGACAGGGGGCCTGTCCTACGAGCAGTACTTC
TRBV4-2,NA,TRBJ2-3,NA,CASSQDIRPGIADTQYF,TGTGCCAGCAGCCAAGATATAAGACCAGGGATCGCAGATACGCAGTATTTT
TRBV15,NA,TRBJ2-3,TRBD2,CATSRGGRVRTDTQYF,TGTGCCACCAGCAGGGGAGGGAGGGTTCGCACAGATACGCAGTATTTT
TRBV12-5,once,TRBJ2-7,NA,CASGLTSSYEQYF,TGTGCTAGTGGTTTAACAAGCTCCTACGAGCAGTACTTC
TRBV7-2,NA,TRBJ1-2,NA,CASSLARANYGYTF,TGTGCCAGCAGCCTTGCCAGAGCGAACTATGGCTACACCTTC
TRBV24-1,NA,TRBJ2-7,TRBD1,CATSDPGQGGYEQYF,TGTGCCACCAGTGACCCGGGACAGGGGGGCTACGAGCAGTACTTC
TRBV7-2,NA,TRBJ2-3,NA,CASSFWGDTQYF,TGTGCCAGCAGCTTTTGGGGAGATACGCAGTATTTT
TRBV10-3,few,TRBJ2-7,TRBD1,CAIRSHRGEQYF,TGTGCCATCAGATCCCACAGGGGCGAGCAGTACTTC
TRBV11-2,NA,TRBJ2-3,NA,CASSKARVDTQYF,TGTGCCAGCAGCAAAGCGCGGGTAGATACGCAGTATTTT
TRBV7-8,NA,TRBJ2-7,NA,CASSLARREAPSGEQYF,TGTGCCAGCAGCTTAGCTCGGCGTGAGGCACCCTCAGGCGAGCAGTACTTC
TRBV19,NA,TRBJ1-2,TRBD1,CASQGDVYGYTF,TGTGCCAGTCAGGGGGATGTCTATGGCTACACCTTC
TRBV7-6,NA,TRBJ2-7,NA,CASSDLSRAYEQYF,TGTGCCAGCAGCGACCTCAGCAGGGCCTACGAGCAGTACTTC
TRBV6-5,NA,TRBJ2-7,TRBD2,CASSYRGGGPSEQYF,TGTGCCAGCAGTTACCGGGGCGGGGGTCCGAGCGAGCAGTACTTC
TRBV15,NA,TRBJ2-7,TRBD1,CATSVGQGYEQYF,TGTGCCACCTCCGTGGGACAGGGGTACGAGCAGTACTTC
TRBV29-1,NA,TRBJ2-3,NA,CSGTSGTDTQYF,TGCAGCGGAACTTCGGGCACAGATACGCAGTATTTT
TRBV6-5,NA,TRBJ1-1,NA,CASSSPGGGPNTEAFF,TGTGCCAGCAGTTCGCCCGGGGGGGGCCCGAACACTGAAGCTTTCTTT
TRBV7-3,NA,TRBJ2-6,NA,CASSLEAGRSGANVLTF,TGTGCCAGCAGCTTGGAGGCGGGTCGCTCTGGGGCCAACGTCCTGACTTTC
TRBV7-2,few,TRBJ1-6,NA,CASSLLGVGNSPLHF,TGTGCCAGCAGCTTATTAGGAGTTGGCAATTCACCCCTCCACTTT
TRBV11-2,once,TRBJ2-2,NA,CASSFRYTGELFF,TGTGCCAGCAGCTTCAGATACACCGGGGAGCTGTTTTTT
TRBV12-3/TRBV12-4,NA,TRBJ1-2,NA,CASSLGEGGGYTF,TGTGCCAGCAGTTTAGGCGAGGGGGGTGGCTACACCTTC
TRBV7-9,NA,TRBJ1-2,NA,CASYIRGNYGYTF,TGTGCCAGCTATATTCGGGGGAACTATGGCTACACCTTC
TRBV29-1,NA,TRBJ2-6,TRBD1,CSVGDRGETF,TGCAGCGTCGGTGACAGGGGCGAGACTTTC
TRBV4-1,NA,TRBJ2-1,TRBD2,CASSQVILAGGINEQFF,TGCGCCAGCAGCCAAGTAATACTAGCGGGAGGAATCAATGAGCAGTTCTTC
TRBV9,few,TRBJ1-6,NA,CASSRGDSPLHF,TGTGCCAGCAGCAGGGGTGATTCACCCCTCCACTTT
TRBV2,NA,TRBJ2-5,NA,CASTGDRQETQYF,TGTGCCAGCACGGGGGACCGCCAAGAGACCCAGTACTTC